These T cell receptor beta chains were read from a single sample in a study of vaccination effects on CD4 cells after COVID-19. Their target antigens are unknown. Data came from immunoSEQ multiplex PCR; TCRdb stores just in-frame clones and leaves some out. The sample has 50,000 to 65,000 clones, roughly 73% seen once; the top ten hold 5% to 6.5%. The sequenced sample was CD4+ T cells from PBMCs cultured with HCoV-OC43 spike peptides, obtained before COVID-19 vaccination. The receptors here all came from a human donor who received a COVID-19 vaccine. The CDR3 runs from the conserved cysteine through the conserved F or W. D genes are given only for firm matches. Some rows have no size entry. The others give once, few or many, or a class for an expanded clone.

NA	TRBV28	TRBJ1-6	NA	CASSLRVASPLHF	TGTGCCAGCAGTTTAAGAGTCGCTTCACCCCTCCACTTT
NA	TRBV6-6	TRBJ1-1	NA	CASRVEENTEAFF	TGTGCCAGCAGAGTAGAAGAGAACACTGAAGCTTTCTTT
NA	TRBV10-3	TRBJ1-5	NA	CAISESGRKSQPQHF	TGTGCCATCAGTGAGTCGGGCCGGAAAAGTCAGCCCCAGCATTTT
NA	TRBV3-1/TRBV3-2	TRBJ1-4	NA	CATGGTNEKLFF	TGTGCCACCGGCGGAACTAATGAAAAACTGTTTTTT
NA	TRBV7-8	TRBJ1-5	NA	CASSLGRVGNQPQHF	TGTGCCAGCAGCTTGGGCCGGGTAGGCAATCAGCCCCAGCATTTT
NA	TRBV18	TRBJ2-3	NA	CASSPTGTDTQYF	TGTGCCAGCTCACCAACAGGGACAGATACGCAGTATTTT
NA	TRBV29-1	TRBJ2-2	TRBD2	CSASGTSVFTGELFF	TGCAGCGCCTCCGGGACTAGCGTCTTCACCGGGGAGCTGTTTTTT
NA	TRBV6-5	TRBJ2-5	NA	CASSYGGAYQETQYF	TGTGCCAGCAGTTACGGGGGTGCCTACCAAGAGACCCAGTACTTC
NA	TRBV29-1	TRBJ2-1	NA	CSDRGVGYNEQFF	TGCAGCGATCGAGGGGTCGGCTACAATGAGCAGTTCTTC
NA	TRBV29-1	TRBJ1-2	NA	CSVEELNYGYTF	TGCAGCGTTGAAGAGTTAAACTATGGCTACACCTTC
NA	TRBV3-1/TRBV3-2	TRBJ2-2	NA	CASSRLGGTGELFF	TGTGCCAGCAGCCGGCTGGGGGGAACCGGGGAGCTGTTTTTT
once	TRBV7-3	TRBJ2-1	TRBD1	CASSFGQGHEQFF	TGTGCCAGCAGCTTCGGACAGGGCCATGAGCAGTTCTTC
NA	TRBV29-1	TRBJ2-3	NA	CSVDAQGGTDTQYF	TGCAGCGTTGATGCCCAGGGAGGCACAGATACGCAGTATTTT
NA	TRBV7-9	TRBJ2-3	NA	CASSFQGPTATQYF	TGTGCCAGCAGCTTCCAGGGGCCCACGGCGACGCAGTATTTT
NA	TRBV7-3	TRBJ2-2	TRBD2	CASSPRGGPAPGELFF	TGTGCCAGCAGCCCTCGCGGGGGACCCGCCCCCGGGGAGCTGTTTTTT
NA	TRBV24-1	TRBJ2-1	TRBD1	CATSQPGQGSYNEQFF	TGTGCCACCTCCCAACCGGGACAGGGGTCCTACAATGAGCAGTTCTTC
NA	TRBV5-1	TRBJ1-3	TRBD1	CASSQTGGSGNTIYF	TGCGCCAGCAGCCAAACAGGGGGCTCTGGAAACACCATATATTTT
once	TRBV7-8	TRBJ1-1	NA	CASSPPWGPNLMNTEAFF	TGTGCCAGCAGCCCACCCTGGGGTCCCAATCTCATGAACACTGAAGCTTTCTTT
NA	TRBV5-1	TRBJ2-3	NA	CASGIDRRTDTQYF	TGCGCCAGCGGAATAGATAGGCGGACAGATACGCAGTATTTT
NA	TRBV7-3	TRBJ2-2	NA	CASSRNGGTNTGELFF	TGTGCCAGCAGTAGAAACGGGGGAACAAACACCGGGGAGCTGTTTTTT
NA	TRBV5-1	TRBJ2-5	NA	CASSLMPGRGETQYF	TGCGCCAGCAGCTTGATGCCCGGCAGGGGAGAGACCCAGTACTTC
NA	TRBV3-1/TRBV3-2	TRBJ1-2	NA	CASSQLGANYGYTF	TGTGCCAGCAGCCAGCTCGGAGCGAACTATGGCTACACCTTC
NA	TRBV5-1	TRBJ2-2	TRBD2	CASSPYLPSGVMQNTGELFF	TGCGCCAGCAGCCCCTATCTCCCTAGCGGGGTCATGCAAAACACCGGGGAGCTGTTTTTT
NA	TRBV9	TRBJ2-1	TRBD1	CASSALGQGSYNEQFF	TGTGCCAGCAGCGCCCTGGGACAGGGGTCCTACAATGAGCAGTTCTTC
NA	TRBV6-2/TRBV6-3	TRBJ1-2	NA	CASSPHYGYTF	TGTGCCAGCAGTCCGCACTATGGCTACACCTTC
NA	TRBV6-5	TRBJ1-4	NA	CASRRPQGYEKLFF	TGTGCCAGCAGGAGACCGCAGGGGTATGAAAAACTGTTTTTT
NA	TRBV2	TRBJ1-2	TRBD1	CASRRTGLYGYTF	TGTGCCAGCAGGCGGACAGGGCTTTATGGCTACACCTTC
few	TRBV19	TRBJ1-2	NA	CASSETGLYGYTF	TGTGCCAGTAGTGAGACAGGTCTCTATGGCTACACCTTC
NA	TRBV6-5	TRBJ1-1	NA	CASSYQLMSDTEAFF	TGTGCCAGCAGTTACCAGCTTATGAGTGACACTGAAGCTTTCTTT
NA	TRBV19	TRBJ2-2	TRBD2	CASRALAGAGTGELFF	TGTGCCAGTAGAGCCTTAGCGGGGGCTGGGACCGGGGAGCTGTTTTTT
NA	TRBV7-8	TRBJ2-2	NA	CASSHAGYTGELFF	TGTGCCAGCAGCCACGCCGGGTACACCGGGGAGCTGTTTTTT
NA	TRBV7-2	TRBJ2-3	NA	CASSFSAGTDTQYF	TGTGCCAGCAGCTTCTCGGCTGGCACAGATACGCAGTATTTT